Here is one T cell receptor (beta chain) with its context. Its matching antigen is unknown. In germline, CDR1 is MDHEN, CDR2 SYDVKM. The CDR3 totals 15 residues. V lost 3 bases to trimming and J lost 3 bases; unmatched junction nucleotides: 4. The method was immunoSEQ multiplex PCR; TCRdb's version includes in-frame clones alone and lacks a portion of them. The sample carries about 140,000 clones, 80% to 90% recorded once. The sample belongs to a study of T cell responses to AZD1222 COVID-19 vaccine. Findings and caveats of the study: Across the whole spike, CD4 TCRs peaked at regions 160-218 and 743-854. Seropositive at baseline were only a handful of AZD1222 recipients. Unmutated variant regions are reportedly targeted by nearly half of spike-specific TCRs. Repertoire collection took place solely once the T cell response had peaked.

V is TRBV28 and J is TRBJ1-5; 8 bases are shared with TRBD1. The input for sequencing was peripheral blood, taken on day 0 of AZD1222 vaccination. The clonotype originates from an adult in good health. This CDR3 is CASSFQGAYNQPQHF. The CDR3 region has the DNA TGTGCCAGCAGTTTCCAGGGGGCGTACAATCAGCCCCAGCATTTT.